The next 10 T cell receptor beta chains were all read from a single sample in a study of blood T cell repertoires in COVID-19 (TCRdb year 2020). Receptor libraries were prepared by the immunoSEQ multiplex PCR assay. In TCRdb, the immuneACCESS table is reduced to in-frame sequences with V and J assigned. These tables do not hold every clone; where another copy was compared, an unresolved V gene accounts for under half, and the others remain unexplained. This sample holds about 110,000 clones; roughly four fifths were observed only once. About 17% of the sample is held by the ten biggest clonotypes. Sequencing was carried out using peripheral blood. These receptors were obtained from a woman aged 55-70 years with acute or convalescent COVID-19.

The V and J genes are TRBV29-1 and TRBJ1-2; D may be TRBD1 (6 bases). Per the germline V gene, CDR1 is SQVTM and CDR2 is ANQGSEA. V lost 6 bases to trimming and J lost 2 bases, with 10 bases between them. The CDR3 is 12 amino acids. CDR3 nucleotide sequence: TGCAGCGTCGAGACAGGCAACTATGGCTACACCTTC. It translates to CSVETGNYGYTF.

The chain combines TRBV11-3 with TRBJ2-7; D uncertain. V was shortened by 3 bases and J by 1 base, with 13 bases between the two germline ends. Germline CDR1 is SGHNT and CDR2 is YENEEA. This CDR3 has 15 residues. CDR3 amino acids: CASSFLTQTSYEQYF. The CDR3 DNA sequence: TGTGCCAGCAGCTTTCTTACGCAGACTTCCTACGAGCAGTACTTC.

This rearrangement joins TRBV14 to TRBJ2-1; 8 bases map to TRBD1. The CDR3 has 15 amino acids. J lost 4 bases, V lost 4 bases, and 6 bases had no gene match. Germline CDR1 is SGHDN and CDR2 is FVKESK. The chain's CDR3 is CASSRTGGSYNEQFF. The CDR3 region has the DNA TGTGCCAGCAGCCGAACAGGGGGATCTTACAATGAGCAGTTCTTC.

The V call is TRBV29-1, the J call TRBJ2-6; the match to TRBD1 covers 8 bases. V lost 7 bases and J lost 3; bases outside the gene matches: 17. Per germline, CDR1 SQVTM and CDR2 ANQGSEA. The CDR3 sequence is 18 residues long. CDR3 loop: CSAPSRDRLVGGANVLTF. Here the CDR3 DNA reads TGCAGCGCACCATCTCGGGACAGGCTAGTTGGTGGGGCCAACGTCCTGACTTTC.

The chain combines TRBV6-5 with TRBJ1-2; no definite D call. V lost 6 bases to trimming and J lost 0 bases, with 14 bases between them. The CDR3 consists of 15 residues. Germline V gene sequence: CDR1 MNHEY, CDR2 SVGAGI. CDR3 sequence reads: CASRQRTDSNYGYTF. The CDR3 DNA follows: TGTGCCAGCAGACAACGGACGGACTCTAACTATGGCTACACCTTC.

Worth noting for this clone: Additional DNA sequences in this sample encode the identical CDR3. CDR3 sequence reads: CASSLGTASYEQYF. The CDR3 DNA reads as TGCGCCAGCAGCTTGGGGACAGCTTCCTACGAGCAGTACTTC. J is TRBJ2-7 and V is TRBV5-1; D possibly corresponds to TRBD1 (6 bases). This CDR3 contains 14 residues. Germline V lookup: CDR1 SGHRS, CDR2 YFSETQ. V was pared by 0 bases and J by 1 base, with 8 bases between.

This chain connects TRBV28 to TRBJ2-7; D unresolved. Germline loops: CDR1 MDHEN, CDR2 SYDVKM. V dropped 5 bases and J dropped 7 bases, with 9 bases sitting between them. This CDR3 spans 11 amino acids. The CDR3 here is CASSLYKEQYF. The DNA of the CDR3 is TGTGCCAGCAGTCTCTATAAGGAGCAGTACTTC.

The chain couples TRBV6-5 to TRBJ1-6, with D uncertain. The germline CDR1 and CDR2 sequences are MNHEY and SVGAGI. The CDR3 length is 12 residues. Trimming took off 6 bases at V and 6 bases at J, with 6 bases between the two ends. The CDR3, as DNA: TGTGCCAGCAGGTTATTTAATTCACCCCTCCACTTT. This gives the protein CASRLFNSPLHF.

This sequence joins TRBV30 and TRBJ1-1, with 8 nucleotides matching TRBD1. Germline CDR1 and CDR2: GTSNPN and SVGIG (reference sequence). The CDR3 totals 14 residues. V lost 4 bases and J lost 4; bases outside the gene matches: 8. CDR3 in DNA: TGTGCCTGGAACGCAGGGGGCGACGGCACTGAAGCTTTCTTT. Protein sequence: CAWNAGGDGTEAFF.

The V call is TRBV18, the J call TRBJ1-5; 11 bases line up with TRBD1. V shed 2 bases and J 2 bases; nucleotides not matched to a gene: 11. CDR1 KGHSH and CDR2 LQKENI come from the germline V gene. The CDR3 length is 19 residues. The CDR3 here is CASSPVDRGHIVGNQPQHF. DNA of the CDR3: TGTGCCAGCTCACCAGTGGACAGGGGGCATATCGTGGGCAATCAGCCCCAGCATTTT.